Listed here are 25 T cell receptor beta chains from one sample, sequenced in a study of blood T cell repertoires in COVID-19. Some clones are missing from TCRdb's copy, which holds only in-frame ones; the method was immunoSEQ multiplex PCR. The sample lists 110,000 to 150,000 clones, around 82% occurring once. Sequenced material: peripheral blood. The source is a man aged 55 to 70 with acute or convalescent COVID-19.

This chain connects TRBV29-1 to TRBJ1-4; 8 bases agree with TRBD1. V gave up 6 bases and J gave up 6 bases; unmatched junction bases: 9. The V gene's germline CDR1 is SQVTM and CDR2 ANQGSEA. The CDR3 spans 14 residues. The CDR3 reads CSVHGGTGDEKLFF. CDR3 in DNA: TGCAGCGTCCACGGGGGGACAGGTGATGAAAAACTGTTTTTT. The variable domain in full, completed from reference TRBV29-1 and TRBJ1-4, reads SAVISQKPSRDICQRGTSLTIQCQVDSQVTMMFWYRQQPGQSLTLIATANQGSEATYESGFVIDKFPISRPNLTFSTLTVSNMSPEDSSIYLCSVHGGTGDEKLFFGSGTQLSVL.

The V call is TRBV7-2, the J call TRBJ2-7; 13 bases line up with TRBD2. The V gene end was trimmed by 5 bases and the J gene end by 4 bases; junction bases not matched to a gene: 8. CDR1 SGHTA and CDR2 FQGNSA come from the germline V gene. The length of the CDR3 is 16 residues. CDR3 sequence (DNA): TGTGCCAGCAGCATAAGGACTAGCGGGAGTATTTACGAGCAGTACTTC. Residues: CASSIRTSGSIYEQYF.

The V call is TRBV5-8, the J call TRBJ1-2, with D hard to call. Germline V gives CDR1 SGHTS, CDR2 YDEGEE. With 4 bases removed from V and 6 bases from J, the gap between germline ends came to 16 bases. CDR3 length: 14 amino acids. The CDR3: CASSDLESAHGYTF. The CDR3, as DNA: TGTGCCAGCAGCGATTTGGAGAGCGCGCATGGCTACACCTTC.

The J gene is TRBJ1-3, the V gene TRBV15, with 7 nucleotides matching TRBD1. Germline V gene data show CDR1 as LNHNV and CDR2 as YYDKDF (reference sequence). Germline trimming cut 3 bases from V and 0 bases from J; bases unmatched to any gene: 2. The CDR3 is 15 amino acids. CDR3 bases: TGTGCCACCAGCAGGAGACAGGGCTCTGGAAACACCATATATTTT. Protein: CATSRRQGSGNTIYF.

To note about this clone: Other DNA variants within this sample encode the same CDR3. The V gene is TRBV5-1, the J gene TRBJ1-5; TRBD1 aligns across 7 bases. Germline V gene lookup returns CDR1 SGHRS and CDR2 YFSETQ. CDR3 size: 14 residues. J was trimmed by 7 bases and V by 4 bases; bases with no gene match: 8. CDR3 sequence (DNA): TGCGCCAGCAGCCTTAGACAGGGTGGGCAGCCCCAGCATTTT. It specifies CASSLRQGGQPQHF.

This chain joins TRBV5-1 and TRBJ2-5; 15 nucleotides line up with TRBD2. Trimming took 4 bases from V and 4 from J; bases not matched to a gene: 2. This CDR3 contains 15 residues. The germline V gene encodes CDR1 SGHRS and CDR2 YFSETQ. The CDR3 loop reads CASSGGLAGGETQYF. In nucleotides, the CDR3 is TGCGCCAGCAGCGGGGGACTAGCGGGAGGAGAGACCCAGTACTTC. The full variable domain, rest sourced from reference TRBV5-1 and TRBJ2-5, is KAGVTQTPRYLIKTRGQQVTLSCSPISGHRSVSWYQQTPGQGLQFLFEYFSETQRNKGNFPGRFSGRQFSNSRSEMNVSTLELGDSALYLCASSGGLAGGETQYFGPGTRLLVL.

The chain combines TRBV28 with TRBJ2-5; 9 nucleotides match TRBD2. This CDR3 comprises 17 residues. With 3 bases clipped from V and 0 bases from J, the junction kept 8 bases outside the gene matches. Germline assignment: CDR1 MDHEN and CDR2 SYDVKM. This CDR3 reads CASSLETSGYYQETQYF. CDR3 DNA: TGTGCCAGCAGTTTGGAGACTAGCGGCTATTACCAAGAGACCCAGTACTTC.

The chain carries TRBV18 and TRBJ2-3; D is unclear. The CDR3 sequence is 13 residues long. Germline V gene lookup returns CDR1 KGHSH and CDR2 LQKENI. V lost 0 bases, J lost 3 bases, and 4 bases lay in between. The CDR3: CASSPPRTDTQYF. In DNA, the CDR3 is TGTGCCAGCTCACCACCCAGAACAGATACGCAGTATTTT.

The V gene is TRBV28, the J gene TRBJ2-7; D is perhaps TRBD1 (6 bases). Germline CDR1 is MDHEN and CDR2 is SYDVKM. The CDR3 totals 12 residues. V lost 10 bases, J lost 3 bases, and 13 bases lay in between. CDR3 bases: TGTGCCACGATGACAGGATACTACGAGCAGTACTTC. Protein: CATMTGYYEQYF.

The genes are TRBV10-1 and TRBJ2-5; D not resolved. The V end lost 2 bases, the J end lost 7 bases, and 8 bases lay between the germline ends. Per germline, CDR1 WNHNN and CDR2 SYGVQD (reference sequence). The CDR3 loop spans 12 amino acids. For the CDR3, the DNA is TGCGCCAGCAGTGAGGGCCGCGGGACCCAGTACTTC. Amino acids: CASSEGRGTQYF.

This chain links TRBV18 with TRBJ1-5, with D unclear. The germline V gene encodes CDR1 KGHSH and CDR2 LQKENI. There are 14 residues in the CDR3. Trimming removed 0 bases at V and 2 bases at J, with 5 bases between. CDR3 in amino acids: CASSPPPGNQPQHF. DNA for the CDR3: TGTGCCAGCTCACCACCCCCGGGCAATCAGCCCCAGCATTTT.

The chain recombines TRBV5-1 with TRBJ2-1, with 13 positions matching TRBD2. Germline V gene data show CDR1 as SGHRS and CDR2 as YFSETQ. The CDR3 is 17 residues long. V trimming: 4 bases; J trimming: 7 bases; junction bases outside the gene matches: 11. In nucleotides, the CDR3 is TGCGCCAGCAGCCAAGGACTAGCGGGAGTAGTCGGGAATGAGCAGTTCTTC. It codes for CASSQGLAGVVGNEQFF.

In DNA form, the CDR3 reads TGTGCCAGCTCACCGCAGGGTGTCTATAATTCACCCCTCCACTTT. Its translation: CASSPQGVYNSPLHF. This chain uses TRBV18 with TRBJ1-6; D may be TRBD1 (5 bases). CDR3 length equals 15 residues. CDR1 is KGHSH and CDR2 is LQKENI in the germline V gene. The V and J ends lost 3 bases and 3 bases respectively, with 9 bases between them.

V gene TRBV28 combines with J gene TRBJ2-1; TRBD1 agrees at 8 bases. Germline CDR1 reads MDHEN; CDR2 reads SYDVKM. Trimming at V came to 4 bases and at J to 10 bases, leaving 21 bases not matched to a gene. This CDR3 has 18 residues. CDR3 nucleotide sequence: TGTGCCAGCAGTTCCTCCAGCAGGACAGGGTACTCTTTTACCGAGCAGTTCTTC. The encoded protein is CASSSSSRTGYSFTEQFF.

This clone has at least ten counts. J is TRBJ1-1 and V is TRBV11-1; TRBD1 might be the D (5 bases). The length of the CDR3 is 14 residues. V lost 3 bases and J 3 bases, leaving 11 bases between the germline ends. Germline CDR1 SGHAT, CDR2 FQDESV (reference sequence). CDR3 residues: CASSFNQGDTEAFF. The CDR3 coding sequence is TGTGCCAGCAGCTTCAACCAGGGCGACACTGAAGCTTTCTTT.

The V call is TRBV20-1, the J call TRBJ2-1, with D tentatively TRBD1 (5 bases). The V and J ends lost 0 bases and 10 bases respectively, with 7 bases between them. CDR3 size: 11 residues. Germline CDR1 DFQATT, CDR2 SNEGSKA (reference sequence). The CDR3 loop is CSARDRTEQFF. CDR3 nucleotide sequence: TGCAGTGCTAGAGATCGGACAGAGCAGTTCTTC.

This clone occurred a few times. The chain links TRBV5-1 to TRBJ2-5, with 7 bases identical to TRBD1. From germline, CDR1 is SGHRS and CDR2 YFSETQ. V was clipped by 4 bases and J by 1 base; unmatched bases: 4. There are 14 residues in the CDR3. CDR3 in amino acids: CASSPGQAQETQYF. CDR3 DNA: TGCGCCAGCAGCCCAGGACAGGCCCAAGAGACCCAGTACTTC.

This chain uses TRBV18 with TRBJ2-3; 9 positions match TRBD1. The V segment lost 5 bases and the J segment 3 bases; nucleotides outside the gene matches: 9. The germline V gene has CDR1 KGHSH and CDR2 LQKENI. The CDR3 spans 16 residues. The CDR3 DNA follows: TGTGCCAGCTCAGGCACCGGGACAGGGTTGACAGATACGCAGTATTTT. It translates to CASSGTGTGLTDTQYF.

The V call is TRBV6-6, the J call TRBJ2-5; 9 bases line up with TRBD1. J was trimmed by 4 bases and V by 7 bases; bases with no gene match: 4. This CDR3 is built from 13 residues. CDR1 and CDR2 from the germline V gene are MNHNY and SVGAGI (reference sequence). CDR3 in DNA: TGTGCCAGCAACGGACAGGGGCGAGAGACCCAGTACTTC. Residues: CASNGQGRETQYF.

This clone was seen a handful of times. This sequence joins TRBV6-1 and TRBJ2-7, with D perhaps TRBD2 (5 bases). Trimming shortened V by 1 base and J by 3 bases, and 13 bases separated the two germline ends. The CDR3 consists of 15 residues. Germline V gives CDR1 MNHNS, CDR2 SASEGT. The CDR3 DNA reads TGTGCCAGCAGTGAAGAGTGGGATAGCGACTACGAGCAGTACTTC. As protein: CASSEEWDSDYEQYF.

The chain recombines TRBV7-3 with TRBJ2-3; D may be TRBD2 (5 bases). The CDR3 has 14 residues. Per germline, CDR1 SGHTA and CDR2 FQGTGA. V was pared by 5 bases and J by 3 bases, with 12 bases between. DNA of the CDR3: TGTGCCAGCAGCCCCAGCTCGGGGACAGATACGCAGTATTTT. Translated: CASSPSSGTDTQYF.

J is TRBJ2-2 and V is TRBV28, with a tentative D call TRBD1 (6 bases). Trimming removed 5 bases at V and 5 bases at J, with 18 bases between. The CDR3 is 16 amino acids. CDR1 is MDHEN, CDR2 SYDVKM, per germline. DNA of the CDR3: TGTGCCAGCAGTCCTAGGACAGTAAGGGATACCGGGGAGCTGTTTTTT. This gives the protein CASSPRTVRDTGELFF. Looking up the rest from reference TRBV28 and TRBJ2-2 gives the full variable domain: DVKVTQSSRYLVKRTGEKVFLECVQDMDHENMFWYRQDPGLGLRLIYFSYDVKMKEKGDIPEGYSVSREKKERFSLILESASTNQTSMYLCASSPRTVRDTGELFFGEGSRLTVL.

This clone is a singleton in its sample. This rearrangement joins TRBV19 to TRBJ2-1, with D tentatively TRBD2 (5 bases). The CDR3 runs to 14 residues. From germline, CDR1 is LNHDA and CDR2 SQIVND (reference sequence). Trimming cost V 7 bases and J 7 bases, with 17 bases left between them. CDR3 nucleotides: TGTGCCAGTAAAACCCTGTTTCTAGCAAATGAGCAGTTCTTC. This gives the protein CASKTLFLANEQFF.

This clone was observed many times. The rearrangement joins TRBV5-1 to TRBJ1-1; D is unclear. Germline V gene sequence: CDR1 SGHRS, CDR2 YFSETQ. The CDR3 consists of 13 residues. V gave up 0 bases and J gave up 11 bases, with 14 bases separating them. CDR3 sequence (DNA): TGCGCCAGCAGCTTGGGGACTGAGACGGGGGCTTTCTTT. This gives the protein CASSLGTETGAFF.

The chain has TRBV6-5 and TRBJ2-2; no clear D. V gave up 5 bases and J gave up 1 base, with 8 bases separating them. The CDR3 extends over 14 amino acids. Germline loops: CDR1 MNHEY, CDR2 SVGAGI. The CDR3, as DNA: TGTGCCAGCAGTAGTGGGCAGAACACCGGGGAGCTGTTTTTT. The encoded protein is CASSSGQNTGELFF.